This TCR beta chain originates from a study of beta chain features in type 1 diabetes. Study-wide findings and caveats: Moderately but significantly shorter TCRB CDR3s were found in Type 1 diabetes patients in all four CD4+ subsets.

Via the markers CD45RO/CCR7/CD25/CD127/CD95/CD27, stem cell-like memory, regulatory, central memory and naive CD4+ cells were sorted. The CDR3 spans 16 residues. Trimming cost V 2 bases and J 0 bases, with 14 bases left between them. Germline lookup yields CDR1 PRHDT and CDR2 FYEKMQ (reference sequence). The sequenced template was cDNA made from the entire isolated RNA. Clones were sequenced by immunoSEQ multiplex PCR, and TCRdb holds only the in-frame ones, with some missing. The profile shows about 260,000 clones, around 25% of them singletons. This clone was detected a few times. Its specificity is unknown.

This clonotype was sampled from a woman aged 30 to 39 with type 1 diabetes. Sequencing was carried out using naive CD4+ T cells from blood. The V gene is TRBV13, the J gene TRBJ2-7; D may be TRBD1 (7 bases). Here the CDR3 reads CASSLRGRTGSYEQYF. CDR3 DNA sequence: TGTGCCAGCAGCTTAAGGGGGAGGACAGGCTCCTACGAGCAGTACTTC.